This T cell receptor (beta chain) was sequenced in a study of neoadjuvant nivolumab and ipilimumab in lung cancer. General study points: Only two of four nivolumab-treated tumors gained richness and clonality by surgery. Resected tumors had greater TCR richness and clonality than uninvolved lung.

The CDR3 is made up of 13 amino acids. V lost 7 bases and J lost 3, with 12 bases in between. Germline V lookup: CDR1 MDHEN, CDR2 SYDVKM. As concerns this clone: What it recognizes is unknown.

Generated by immunoSEQ multiplex PCR, the TCRdb table keeps only in-frame clones and is missing some. The sample has some 20,000 clones; roughly 80% are singletons. The material was tumor tissue, obtained after neoadjuvant nivolumab, alone or with ipilimumab, at or shortly before surgery. The sequence was collected from an adult with non-small cell lung cancer. The chain uses TRBV28 and TRBJ1-2, with no clear D. The CDR3 DNA reads as TGTGCCAGCACCCCGGCTGCCGACTATGGCTACACCTTC. Translating it yields CASTPAADYGYTF.